These T cell receptor beta chains were read from a single sample in a study of blood T cell repertoires in COVID-19. Using immunoSEQ multiplex PCR, the repertoire was profiled, and TCRdb retains in-frame clones only, with some absent. This table has fewer than 600,000 clones, 89% appearing once. The sample consisted of peripheral blood. The receptors were gathered from a man younger than 30 with COVID-19, enrolled during active disease. CDR3s include the opening cysteine and the closing phenylalanine or tryptophan. D genes are given only for firm matches. A clone size is listed for some rows: how often the clone was seen (once, few, many), or a class if it is expanded.

d_gene,v_gene,len,j_gene,abundance,CDR3aa,CDR3nt
TRBD2,TRBV9,14,TRBJ2-1,NA,CASSPEGLAGPQFF,TGTGCCAGCAGCCCAGAGGGACTAGCGGGCCCGCAGTTCTTC
TRBD1,TRBV27,14,TRBJ1-2,NA,CASSLRGQNYGYTF,TGTGCCAGCAGTTTGAGGGGACAGAACTATGGCTACACCTTC
NA,TRBV5-6,14,TRBJ2-1,NA,CASSTNRKYNEQFF,TGTGCCAGCAGCACTAACAGGAAGTACAATGAGCAGTTCTTC
TRBD1,TRBV3-1/TRBV3-2,15,TRBJ2-5,NA,CASSQGWTGQETQYF,TGTGCCAGCAGCCAAGGTTGGACAGGACAAGAGACCCAGTACTTC
NA,TRBV14,17,TRBJ2-1,NA,CASSQKNLAWGPNEQFF,TGTGCCAGCAGCCAAAAGAATCTAGCGTGGGGCCCTAATGAGCAGTTCTTC
NA,TRBV5-4,15,TRBJ2-7,NA,CASSPRGKASYEQYF,TGTGCCAGCAGCCCCCGGGGAAAGGCTTCCTACGAGCAGTACTTC
TRBD1,TRBV12-3/TRBV12-4,13,TRBJ2-7,NA,CASSPGQGFEQYF,TGTGCCAGCAGTCCCGGACAGGGGTTCGAGCAGTACTTC
NA,TRBV24-1,14,TRBJ2-1,NA,CATGPEETYNEQFF,TGTGCCACCGGTCCGGAGGAGACCTACAATGAGCAGTTCTTC
NA,TRBV5-1,12,TRBJ2-7,NA,CASSLGTNEQYF,TGCGCCAGCAGCTTGGGGACTAACGAGCAGTACTTC
TRBD1,TRBV5-1,19,TRBJ2-1,NA,CASSAGTGGSLSSYNEQFF,TGCGCCAGCAGCGCCGGGACAGGGGGCTCATTAAGCTCCTACAATGAGCAGTTCTTC
NA,TRBV1,20,TRBJ2-5,few,CTSSPRDRGIPNPDQETQYF,TGCACCAGCAGCCCGCGGGACAGGGGGATTCCAAACCCTGATCAAGAGACCCAGTACTTC
NA,TRBV30,13,TRBJ1-5,NA,CAWSLRGNQPQHF,TGTGCCTGGAGTCTCCGGGGGAATCAGCCCCAGCATTTT
NA,TRBV2,14,TRBJ2-2,few,CASNRQVNTGELFF,TGTGCCAGCAACCGACAGGTGAACACCGGGGAGCTGTTTTTT